Sequencing of this T cell receptor (beta chain) was carried out in a study of blood T cell repertoires in COVID-19. The ends lost 5 bases at V and 9 bases at J; junction bases unmatched: 13. The CDR3 length is 15 residues. The germline V gene encodes CDR1 SGHNT and CDR2 YENEEA. In the original processing: Reference gene primer amplification gave nucleated cell count estimates. Only in-frame clones appear in the TCRdb table, and some are missing; sequencing was by immunoSEQ multiplex PCR. The DNA was the basis for D and trimming; V, J and clone size are from that table. In the table there are over 150,000 clones, about four fifths of which are singletons.

The genes are TRBV11-3 and TRBJ2-1, with TRBD1 matching 7 bases. The clonotype was recovered from a man aged 18-30 years with active or convalescent COVID-19. The sample taken for sequencing was peripheral blood. This CDR3 is CASSAHPGQSGEQFF. Written as DNA, the CDR3 is TGTGCCAGCAGCGCTCACCCGGGACAGTCGGGTGAGCAGTTCTTC.